The following is a T cell receptor beta chain sequence with its context. The sample belongs to a study of STAT5B mutations in CD4+ large granular lymphocyte leukemia. Study-wide context: Among healthy donors, a particular HLA allele went with more CDR3 'QG' motifs.

Assay: immunoSEQ multiplex PCR; the TCRdb copy retains only in-frame clones and omits some. The table shows about 35,000 clones, with about two thirds occurring only once. V lost 4 bases and J lost 0; bases outside the gene matches: 11. This CDR3 comprises 18 residues. The germline gives CDR1 SGHDN, CDR2 FVKESK. The TCR comes from a human donor in good health. The chain uses TRBV14 and TRBJ1-3; 8 bases match TRBD1. The sample consisted of CD4+ T cells from blood buffy coats. CDR3 nucleotide sequence: TGTGCCAGCAGCCTAAACCAGGGGGCTGTGAGCTCTGGAAACACCATATATTTT. This translates into CASSLNQGAVSSGNTIYF.